This TCR beta chain was recovered during a study of shared clonotypes between healthy human individuals. Study at large: Those who served as donors were two women and three men between the ages of 18 and 49.

About this clone itself: Antigen: not known.

Germline V gene data show CDR1 as MNHEY and CDR2 as SMNVEV (reference sequence). This CDR3 has 15 residues. V was cut by 1 base and J by 7 bases, with 16 bases left in between. Findings and caveats of the study: Blood was the sole source, and tissue repertoires probably differ. The small donor group covered limited genetic and exposure diversity.

Sequencing used immunoSEQ multiplex PCR; TCRdb keeps in-frame clones, though not all of them. The repertoire holds about 2.1 million clones, with 93% as singletons. The naive CD8 fraction comprised CD45RO-negative cells positively selected for CCR7 and excluded terminally differentiated effector memory CD45RA+ cells. The chain links TRBV27 to TRBJ1-2; possibly TRBD1 for D (5 bases). The sequencing input was naive CD8+ T cells from PBMCs. The sequence was obtained from a young man in good health. Some clones in this sample may be carry-over from other donors' samples. CDR3 in amino acids: CASSLFWGPHVGYTF. CDR3 bases: TGTGCCAGCAGTTTATTCTGGGGCCCACACGTTGGCTACACCTTC.